The present entry profiles one T cell receptor beta chain with its context. At least ten counts were recorded for this clonotype. The specificity of this receptor is unknown. No quality values exist for individual bases; no much larger clone is one base distant. Hyperthyroidism patients were newly diagnosed, with disease duration under 2 months, and aged 18 to 65 years. Patients with other autoimmune diseases, uncontrolled infections, pregnancy or lactation were excluded from the study. Diagnosis was based on clinical symptoms, serum thyroxine, TRAb, thyroid ultrasound and orbital computed tomography. Trizol reagent was used to extract the total RNA, and its quality was then checked on an Agilent 2100 Bioanalyzer. The sample comes from a study of Graves' ophthalmopathy and Graves' hyperthyroidism (dated by TCRdb to 2016 to 2019). For context, the study as a whole: Hyperthyroidism was considered stable if no progression to ophthalmopathy occurred within 18 months of follow-up. TCR beta repertoire signatures were used to distinguish Graves' ophthalmopathy from Graves' hyperthyroidism and to predict progression to ophthalmopathy. In total, approximately 130 blood samples were TCR-sequenced: approximately 40 ophthalmopathy, some 72 hyperthyroidism and some 17 hyperthyroidism-to-ophthalmopathy patients. A discovery set of 90 to 100 patients (around 45 ophthalmopathy, 55 to 60 stable hyperthyroidism) was enrolled to explore V-J signatures distinguishing ophthalmopathy from hyperthyroidism. For independent validation, a separate cohort was made up of approximately 18 hyperthyroidism patients plus 17 patients who later progressed from hyperthyroidism to ophthalmopathy. T-cell repertoires of thyroid tissue and blood were compared in 5 or 6 hyperthyroidism patients. After sampling, hyperthyroidism patients received methimazole starting at 30 mg daily, and ophthalmopathy patients received high-dose intravenous methylprednisolone. Results and caveats for the whole study, not just this receptor: Sample size was not predetermined statistically, and investigators were not blinded to group allocation. The 13-signature model separated ophthalmopathy from stable hyperthyroidism with roughly 89% sensitivity and almost 84% specificity in cross-validation, and 80%/75% in the test set. Most expanded thyroid clonotypes with frequency above 0.001 were also detected in blood, suggesting blood repertoires may reflect the thyroid immune response. In validation, the model predicted ophthalmopathy progression with nearly 71% sensitivity and about 73% specificity; 12 predicted patients were CT-confirmed with GO in a median of about 6.2 months.

For repertoire sequencing, TCR beta CDR3 regions were amplified from RNA transcripts. The first round of RT-PCR was done with HTBI primers and the Qiagen OneStep RT-PCR kit, and was followed by a second round of multiplex PCR, then size selection and purification. The libraries underwent paired-end sequencing with 100 bp reads on an Illumina HiSeq2000. In the paper's pipeline: Reads were processed with SOAPnuke, discarding reads with adapters, uncalled bases, mean Phred below 15, or no exact constant-primer or identifier match. COPE v1.2.5 was used to merge high-quality paired reads. Unique nucleotide sequences were defined as clonotypes and aligned to IMGT TRB V, D and J references using MiTCR v1.1. The analysis was limited to V-J combinations with a frequency above 0.0001, which together covered approximately 99% of repertoires. For each V-J combination, a TCR clonal expansion and chaos score was defined as F50 clonal expansion divided by the chaos observed in the TCRdist matrix. Welch's t-statistics and random forest were used to reduce features to 10 to 15 V-J combinations, which were fed into a naive Bayes classifier. The similarity between thyroid and blood repertoires was quantified using the Morisita-Horn index. TCRdb passed the public sequencing reads through fastp at Q25 and MiXCR, retaining productive beta sequences. Here each entry gathers all rows of one CDR3 protein and keeps the most common genes and DNA. The V and J calls here are based on TCRdb, not the publication. In this sample the table shows about 590,000 distinct CDR3 sequences, about 35% of which occur a single time. The top ten constitute around 4% of the sample.

Ends trimmed: V by 3 bases, J by 5 bases; bases unmatched to a gene: 7. The cysteine opens and the phenylalanine closes a CDR3 of 15 amino acids. CDR3 DNA only is kept here, 45 bases in frame from base 1. The germline V gene encodes CDR1 SGHAT and CDR2 FQNNGV. This TCR came from an adult man with Graves' hyperthyroidism. Rearrangement joined TRBV11-2 to TRBJ2-5, with 9 bases in between that match TRBD1. Sequences were obtained from peripheral blood or thyroid tissue (not recorded which). DNA sequence: TGTGCCAGCAGCTTCGGACAGGGGCTGCGGGAGACCCAGTACTTC. Its protein reads: CASSFGQGLRETQYF.